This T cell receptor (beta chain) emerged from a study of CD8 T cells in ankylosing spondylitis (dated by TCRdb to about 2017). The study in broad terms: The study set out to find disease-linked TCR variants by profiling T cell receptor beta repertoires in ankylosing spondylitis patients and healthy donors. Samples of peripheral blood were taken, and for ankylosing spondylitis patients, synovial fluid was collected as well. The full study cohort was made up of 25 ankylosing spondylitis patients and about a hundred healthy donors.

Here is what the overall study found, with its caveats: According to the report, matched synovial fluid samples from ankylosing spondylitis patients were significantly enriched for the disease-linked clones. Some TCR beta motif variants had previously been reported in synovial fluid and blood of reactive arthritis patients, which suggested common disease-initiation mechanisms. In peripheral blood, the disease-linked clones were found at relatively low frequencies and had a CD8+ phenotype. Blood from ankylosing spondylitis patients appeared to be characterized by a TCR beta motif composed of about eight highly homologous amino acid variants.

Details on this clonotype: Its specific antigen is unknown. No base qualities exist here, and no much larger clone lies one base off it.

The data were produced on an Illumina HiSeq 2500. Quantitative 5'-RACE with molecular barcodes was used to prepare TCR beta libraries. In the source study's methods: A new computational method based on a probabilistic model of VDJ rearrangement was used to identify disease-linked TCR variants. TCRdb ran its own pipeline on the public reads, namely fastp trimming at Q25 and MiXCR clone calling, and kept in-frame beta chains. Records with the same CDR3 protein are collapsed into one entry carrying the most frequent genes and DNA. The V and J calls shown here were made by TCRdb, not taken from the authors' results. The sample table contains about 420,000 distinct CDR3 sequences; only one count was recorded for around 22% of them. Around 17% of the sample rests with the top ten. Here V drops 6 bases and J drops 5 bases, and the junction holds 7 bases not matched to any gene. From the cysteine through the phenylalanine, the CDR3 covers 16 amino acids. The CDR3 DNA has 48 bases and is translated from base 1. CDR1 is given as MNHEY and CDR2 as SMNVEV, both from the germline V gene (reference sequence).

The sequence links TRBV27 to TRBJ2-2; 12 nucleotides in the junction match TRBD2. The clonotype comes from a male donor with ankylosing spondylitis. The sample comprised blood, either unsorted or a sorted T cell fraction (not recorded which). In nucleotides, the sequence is TGTGCCAGCAGCCGCCGACTAGCGGGAGATACCGGGGAGCTGTTTTTT. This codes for CASSRRLAGDTGELFF.